This T cell receptor (beta chain) was retrieved from a study of blood T cell repertoires in COVID-19. Study overall: COVID-19 samples collected from the United States, Italy and Spain covered acute and convalescent phases. T cells, B-cell-depleted T cells, or PBMCs provided the cDNA or gDNA that served as material.

Under the authors' procedure: Amplified reference gene primers provided the basis for estimating nucleated cell counts. Repertoires were generated with immunoSEQ multiplex PCR, while TCRdb's copy carries only in-frame clones and drops some. The V and J calls and clone size are taken from that table; D and trimming were inferred from the DNA. The data show 100,000 to 150,000 clones, 65% to 90% seen once. CDR1 and CDR2 (germline): MGHRA, YSYEKL. The V end was cut by 1 base, the J end by 5 bases, with 11 bases between. The CDR3 covers 15 residues. The receptor's source is an older woman with active or convalescent COVID-19. The chain has TRBV4-1 and TRBJ2-2; D gene uncertain. The specimen was peripheral blood. Here the CDR3 DNA reads TGCGCCAGCAGCCAAGTCCTGCGCAGGACCGGGGAGCTGTTTTTT. Its translation is CASSQVLRRTGELFF.